This T cell receptor (beta chain) was identified during a study of response to subunit inactivated influenza vaccine. Study-level findings and limits: Only a handful of new T cells, the authors suggested, are recruited with each seasonal influenza vaccination.

In regard to this clonotype: Its antigen is unidentified.

Germline V gene data show CDR1 as SGHRS and CDR2 as YFSETQ. Trimming at V came to 4 bases and at J to 8 bases, leaving 10 bases not matched to a gene. There are 15 residues in the CDR3. TCRdb fed the RT-PCR reads into MiXCR, producing one record per CDR3 protein. The repertoire holds 490,000 or so distinct CDR3 sequences, with under 9% as singletons. Sequenced material: PBMCs from blood, taken around 25 months after vaccination. The chain combines TRBV5-1 with TRBJ2-1; TRBD1 matches at 9 bases. This TCR was recovered from a man in his fifties or sixties who received an inactivated influenza vaccine. The CDR3 loop is CASSADRGLFDEQFF. The CDR3 nucleotides are TGCGCCAGCAGCGCAGACAGGGGGTTATTTGATGAGCAGTTCTTC.